This TCR beta chain was captured by sequencing in a study of spatial heterogeneity in lung cancer. About the study: There were, on average, more than 8.5 raw-read appearances for each unique TCR and UMI combination.

Single TCR cDNA molecules each had their own unique molecular identifier. TCRdb independently ran MiXCR on the 5' RACE reads; one entry per CDR3 protein. The sample contains around 45,000 distinct CDR3 sequences, approximately 13% of which appear only once. This clonotype was seen ten or more times. Time point denoted: sample taken at primary tumor resection. Whole RNA from tumor, nontumor lung or frozen PBMC was sequenced unsorted. Trimming cost V 3 bases and J 6 bases; bases outside gene matches: 6. This CDR3 is built from 15 residues. Germline loops: CDR1 SGHTA, CDR2 FQGNSA. The sequencing here drew on PBMCs, taken at surgery. This sequence originates from a male donor with early-stage non-small cell lung cancer. The chain carries TRBV7-2 and TRBJ2-3; 10 bases match TRBD2. The CDR3: CASSFQRGGLDTQYF. CDR3 DNA sequence: TGTGCCAGCAGCTTCCAGCGGGGGGGTTTGGATACGCAGTATTTT.